This record looks at one T cell receptor beta chain sequence and its context. V was trimmed by 5 bases and J by 4 bases, leaving 12 bases between them. The CDR3 spans 13 residues. The data derive from a study of blood T cell repertoires in COVID-19. About the research overall: PBMCs, B-cell-depleted T cells, or T cells provided the cDNA or gDNA that made up the material.

Ages ranged from about 18 to 89 years, with residence in 24 US areas. Original data processing: Reference gene primer amplification gave nucleated cell count estimates. Profiling relied on immunoSEQ multiplex PCR, and the TCRdb table lists in-frame clones only, not all of them. V, J and clone size were drawn from that table, and D and trimming were deduced from the DNA. The data contain under 350,000 clones, 70% to 90% of them singletons. What was sequenced was PBMCs or T cells enriched from blood (not recorded which). The chain joins TRBV12-3 or TRBV12-4 to TRBJ2-7; D call uncertain. This clonotype originated in a woman in her 40s with acute COVID-19. The CDR3 is CASSLKKEYEQYF. The CDR3, as DNA: TGTGCCAGCAGTCTTAAAAAGGAGTACGAGCAGTACTTC.